This TCR beta chain originates from a study of T-cell reconstitution after alpha-beta-depleted transplantation in children. This clonotype was observed a few times. Its cognate antigen is unknown. Notes on the study in general: Recipient T cells and thymic progenitors that survived gave rise to the high TCRbeta diversity observed at day 60 in some patients. About two months after transplant, alpha-beta T cells reportedly came from several hundred expanded graft clones. After one year, T-cell counts and TCRbeta diversity mostly came from new T cells.

Unique molecular identifiers were used to barcode this TCRbeta library. TCRdb re-called the PCR reads through MiXCR, storing one row per CDR3 protein. The sample consists of roughly 790,000 distinct CDR3 sequences, 15% to 20% of them appearing once. V lost 3 bases to trimming and J lost 4 bases; unmatched junction nucleotides: 2. The germline CDR1 and CDR2 sequences are KGHDR and SFDVKD. The CDR3 runs to 15 residues. The TCR comes from a male patient aged 10 to 17 who had a stem cell transplant for acute lymphoblastic leukemia, so the T cells may come from the graft donor. This specimen was PBMCs, mostly from graft donor cells, taken 360 days after TCRalphabeta/CD19-depleted stem cell transplant. The chain uses TRBV24-1 and TRBJ1-5; 10 nucleotides align to TRBD1. The DNA of the CDR3 is TGTGCCACCAGTGATGGACAGGGGGGGAATCAGCCCCAGCATTTT. Translated: CATSDGQGGNQPQHF.